One sample yielded the 23 T cell receptor beta chains listed below, sequenced in a study of blood T cell repertoires in COVID-19. The method was immunoSEQ multiplex PCR; TCRdb's version includes in-frame clones alone and lacks a portion of them. This table has fewer than 120,000 clones, about 80% appearing once. The sequencing input was peripheral blood. The receptors stem from a woman of 80 years or more with acute or convalescent COVID-19.

The chain is built from TRBV5-1 and TRBJ2-2, with 13 bases fitting TRBD2. Germline V lookup: CDR1 SGHRS, CDR2 YFSETQ. With V trimmed by 3 bases and J by 7 bases, 6 bases remained unmatched. The CDR3 loop spans 16 amino acids. CDR3 nucleotides: TGCGCCAGCAGCTCACTAGCGGGAGGGGAACTCGGGGAGCTGTTTTTT. Its protein product is CASSSLAGGELGELFF.

The chain couples TRBV19 to TRBJ2-5, with 8 bases identical to TRBD2. V lost 4 bases, J lost 3 bases, and 4 bases stayed unmatched. The CDR3 is 14 residues long. Germline V gene lookup returns CDR1 LNHDA and CDR2 SQIVND (reference sequence). The CDR3 reads CASSTSLAEETQYF. Written as DNA, the CDR3 is TGTGCCAGTAGTACCTCACTAGCGGAAGAGACCCAGTACTTC.

The CDR3 coding sequence is TGTGCCAGCAGCTTAGAGGCCACCGGGGAGCTGTTTTTT. As protein: CASSLEATGELFF. The gene calls are TRBV11-3 and TRBJ2-2, with D unclear. V lost 0 bases and J lost 4, with 3 bases in between. Looked up from germline, CDR1 is SGHNT and CDR2 is YENEEA. CDR3 length: 13 residues. Complete variable domain (other parts from reference TRBV11-3 and TRBJ2-2): EAGVVQSPRYKIIEKKQPVAFWCNPISGHNTLYWYLQNLGQGPELLIRYENEEAVDDSQLPKDRFSAERLKGVDSTLKIQPAELGDSAVYLCASSLEATGELFFGEGSRLTVL.

The V call is TRBV4-1, the J call TRBJ2-1; 10 nucleotides match TRBD2. The ends lost 4 bases at V and 2 bases at J; junction bases unmatched: 2. Germline CDR1 and CDR2: MGHRA and YSYEKL. CDR3 length equals 15 residues. CDR3 nucleotide sequence: TGCGCCAGCAGCCCGGGACTAGCGACCTACAATGAGCAGTTCTTC. It encodes CASSPGLATYNEQFF.

This clone was seen once. This chain uses TRBV9 with TRBJ1-2; 7 bases are shared with TRBD1. The J segment lost 2 bases and the V segment lost 0 bases, leaving 4 bases of the junction unmatched. In germline, CDR1 is SGDLS, CDR2 YYNGEE. This CDR3 spans 15 amino acids. CDR3: CASSVGAGGNYGYTF. The DNA for the CDR3 is TGTGCCAGCAGCGTAGGGGCAGGGGGGAACTATGGCTACACCTTC.

The V and J genes are TRBV7-9 and TRBJ2-3; perhaps TRBD2 as D (6 bases). Per germline, CDR1 SEHNR and CDR2 FQNEAQ (reference sequence). The CDR3 has 15 amino acids. V lost 0 bases, J lost 6 bases, and 13 bases lay in between. The chain's CDR3 is CASSLAAAAGDTQYF. The CDR3 DNA reads as TGTGCCAGCAGCTTAGCTGCAGCGGCGGGGGATACGCAGTATTTT.

DNA for the CDR3: TGTGCCAGCAGTTACTCTGGGGAGGGCACTGAAGCTTTCTTT. Protein: CASSYSGEGTEAFF. The rearrangement links TRBV6-2 or TRBV6-3 to TRBJ1-1; D gene ambiguous. This CDR3 has 14 residues. Germline-derived CDR1 and CDR2 are MNHEY and SVGEGT. Trimming shortened V by 0 bases and J by 4 bases, and 9 bases separated the two germline ends.

The chain joins TRBV6-2 or TRBV6-3 to TRBJ2-1; 7 nucleotides align to TRBD2. Per germline, CDR1 MNHEY and CDR2 SVGEGT. Trimming cost V 6 bases and J 7 bases; bases outside gene matches: 9. CDR3 length equals 14 residues. Written as DNA, the CDR3 is TGTGCCAGCAGCCGCCCAGCGGGGTGGAATGAGCAGTTCTTC. As protein: CASSRPAGWNEQFF.

This chain links TRBV10-3 with TRBJ1-3, with 9 bases matching TRBD1. The ends lost 4 bases at V and 8 bases at J; junction bases unmatched: 6. Per germline, CDR1 ENHRY and CDR2 SYGVKD. CDR3 length: 14 amino acids. The CDR3 here is CAISGRQGEDTIYF. The CDR3 region has the DNA TGTGCCATCAGTGGCAGACAGGGGGAGGACACCATATATTTT.

The V call is TRBV18, the J call TRBJ2-1; the match to TRBD2 covers 13 bases. CDR1 KGHSH and CDR2 LQKENI come from the germline V gene. This CDR3 is 16 amino acids long. The V and J ends lost 6 bases and 7 bases, in that order; junction bases with no gene match: 9. The CDR3 DNA is TGTGCCAGCTCGCCTGTTCGACTAGCGGGAGGTAATGAGCAGTTCTTC. It yields the protein CASSPVRLAGGNEQFF.

This clone was seen a few times. The genes are TRBV19 and TRBJ1-6; 7 positions match TRBD1. CDR1 LNHDA and CDR2 SQIVND come from the germline V gene (reference sequence). The CDR3 has 13 residues. The CDR3: CASQGDRDSPLHF. The CDR3 nucleotides are TGTGCTAGTCAGGGGGATAGAGATTCACCCCTCCACTTT. The variable domain in full, completed from reference TRBV19 and TRBJ1-6, reads DGGITQSPKYLFRKEGQNVTLSCEQNLNHDAMYWYRQDPGQGLRLIYYSQIVNDFQKGDIAEGYSVSREKKESFPLTVTSAQKNPTAFYLCASQGDRDSPLHFGNGTRLTVT.

The chain joins TRBV2 to TRBJ1-2, with D maybe TRBD1 (6 bases). Trimming removed 7 bases from V and 2 bases from J, with 17 bases in between. The CDR3 totals 15 residues. Germline V gene data show CDR1 as SNHLY and CDR2 as FYNNEI. CDR3 in DNA: TGTGCCAGCACCACCAGCCCACAGGGAAACTATGGCTACACCTTC. Translation: CASTTSPQGNYGYTF.

CDR3 nucleotides: TGCGCCAGCAGCTTGGTTCCAGGCGCCACCTACGAGCAGTACTTC. It yields the protein CASSLVPGATYEQYF. V usage is TRBV5-1 and J usage is TRBJ2-7; no reliable D call. Per the germline V gene, CDR1 is SGHRS and CDR2 is YFSETQ. This CDR3 region has 15 residues. Between the trimmed V and J ends, which lost 0 bases and 2 bases, there was a span of 12 bases.

The chain uses TRBV5-4 and TRBJ2-1, with TRBD2 identical over 11 bases. This CDR3 has 15 amino acids. J gave up 12 bases and V 2 bases, and 10 bases lay outside the gene matches. In germline, CDR1 is SGHNT, CDR2 YYREEE (reference sequence). The CDR3 region is CASSFSGGAPRAQFF. The CDR3 nucleotides are TGTGCCAGCAGCTTTAGCGGGGGGGCCCCCCGAGCGCAGTTCTTC.

V gene TRBV7-3 combines with J gene TRBJ1-1, with D unclear. Germline V gene sequence: CDR1 SGHTA, CDR2 FQGTGA. CDR3 length: 13 residues. Trimming took 4 bases from V and 1 from J, leaving 7 bases between them. This CDR3 is CASSSGGNTEAFF. DNA for the CDR3: TGTGCCAGCAGCTCGGGAGGGAACACTGAAGCTTTCTTT.

The chain links TRBV11-2 to TRBJ2-7; TRBD2 is a possible D gene (6 bases). This CDR3 is built from 17 residues. The V gene's germline CDR1 is SGHAT and CDR2 FQNNGV. With 1 base removed from V and 1 base from J, the gap between germline ends came to 17 bases. The CDR3 here is CASSLAFRRGLSYEQYF. The CDR3 coding sequence is TGTGCCAGCAGCTTAGCGTTTAGGCGGGGTTTGTCCTACGAGCAGTACTTC.

This clone was counted only a few times. V gene TRBV6-6 combines with J gene TRBJ2-2; D might be TRBD1 (6 bases). Between the trimmed V and J ends, which lost 2 bases and 3 bases, there was a span of 13 bases. The CDR3 sequence is 16 residues long. Germline assignment: CDR1 MNHNY and CDR2 SVGAGI (reference sequence). The CDR3 here is CASSYVGAPDTGELFF. CDR3 nucleotide sequence: TGTGCCAGCAGTTACGTGGGGGCGCCGGACACCGGGGAGCTGTTTTTT.

DNA for the CDR3: TGTGCCAGCAGCCTACGAGGGAACACTGAAGCTTTCTTT. Amino acid sequence: CASSLRGNTEAFF. The chain joins TRBV3-1 (or the pseudogene TRBV3-2) to TRBJ1-1; D uncertain. V lost 4 bases to trimming and J lost 1 base, with 7 bases between them. CDR3 size: 13 residues. Per germline, CDR1 LGHDT and CDR2 YNNKEL (reference sequence).

The chain links TRBV5-3 to TRBJ1-5; D gene uncertain. Being an ORF, TRBV5-3 has a function that is uncertain. The CDR3 runs 14 residues. Trimming took 3 bases from V and 7 from J, leaving 14 bases between them. The CDR3 nucleotides are TGTGCCAGAAGCTCTAGGAAGGTTAGGCAGCCCCAGCATTTT. This translates into CARSSRKVRQPQHF.

V usage is TRBV4-3 and J usage is TRBJ2-7; TRBD1 agrees at 9 bases. The trim removed 2 bases at V and 6 bases at J, leaving 14 bases unmatched. Germline V gene data show CDR1 as LGHNA and CDR2 as YSLEER. This CDR3 spans 17 amino acids. The CDR3 DNA sequence: TGCGCCAGCAGCCAATCCGGGACAGGGACTTCCGGGGGCGAGCAGTACTTC. It encodes CASSQSGTGTSGGEQYF.

This sequence joins TRBV5-4 and TRBJ2-1, with TRBD2 identical over 7 bases. This CDR3 contains 16 residues. CDR1 and CDR2 from the germline V gene are SGHNT and YYREEE (reference sequence). Germline trimming cut 2 bases from V and 5 bases from J; bases unmatched to any gene: 10. This CDR3 is CASSFGSGGTHNEQFF. CDR3 DNA: TGTGCCAGCAGCTTTGGTTCGGGGGGAACCCACAATGAGCAGTTCTTC.

The J gene is TRBJ1-5, the V gene TRBV28; 9 nucleotides line up with TRBD1. Trimming removed 3 bases from V and 9 bases from J; junction bases left unmatched: 6. The CDR3 loop spans 14 amino acids. Germline lookup yields CDR1 MDHEN and CDR2 SYDVKM. The CDR3 loop reads CASSFGQGFGPQHF. CDR3 bases: TGTGCCAGCAGTTTCGGACAGGGGTTTGGGCCCCAGCATTTT.

The rearrangement joins TRBV28 to TRBJ2-5; the match to TRBD1 covers 10 bases. This CDR3 region has 15 residues. CDR1 and CDR2 from the germline V gene are MDHEN and SYDVKM. The J segment lost 6 bases and the V segment lost 5 bases, leaving 9 bases of the junction unmatched. Here the CDR3 DNA reads TGTGCCAGCAGTGGGAGCGGGACAGGGGCCAAGACCCAGTACTTC. Its protein is CASSGSGTGAKTQYF.